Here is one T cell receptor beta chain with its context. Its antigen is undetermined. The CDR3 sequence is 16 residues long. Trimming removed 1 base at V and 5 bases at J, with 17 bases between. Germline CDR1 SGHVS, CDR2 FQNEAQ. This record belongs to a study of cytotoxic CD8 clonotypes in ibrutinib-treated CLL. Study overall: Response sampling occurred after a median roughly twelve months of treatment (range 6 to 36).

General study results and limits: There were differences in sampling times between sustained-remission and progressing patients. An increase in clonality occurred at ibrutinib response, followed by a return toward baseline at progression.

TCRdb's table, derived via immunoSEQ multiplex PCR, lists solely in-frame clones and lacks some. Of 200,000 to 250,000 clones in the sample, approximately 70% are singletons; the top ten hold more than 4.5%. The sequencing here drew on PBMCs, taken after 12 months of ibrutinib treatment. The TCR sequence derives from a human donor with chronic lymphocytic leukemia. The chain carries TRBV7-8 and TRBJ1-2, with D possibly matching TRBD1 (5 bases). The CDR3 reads CASSLVVRGVGYGYTF. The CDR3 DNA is TGTGCCAGCAGCTTAGTGGTCCGGGGGGTGGGTTATGGCTACACCTTC.